The next 31 T cell receptor beta chains were all read from a single sample in a study of cytomegalovirus exposure and HLA in healthy donors. Primers: 60 Vbeta forward and 13 Jbeta reverse. This table comes from immunoSEQ multiplex PCR, and its TCRdb copy is limited to in-frame clones, with some not included. The sample has about 64,000 clones, less than 90% seen once. Specimen: PBMCs. The receptors were gathered from a female donor in good health and CMV-seronegative.

The gene calls are TRBV9 and TRBJ2-6, with D perhaps TRBD2 (6 bases). The CDR3 spans 18 residues. Per the germline V gene, CDR1 is SGDLS and CDR2 is YYNGEE. V was shortened by 4 bases and J by 0 bases, with 17 bases between the two germline ends. The CDR3 bases are TGTGCCAGCAGCATGACTAGGAATCTCTCCTCTGGGGCCAACGTCCTGACTTTC. Amino acid sequence: CASSMTRNLSSGANVLTF.

The chain links TRBV11-3 to TRBJ2-2, with TRBD2 identical over 10 bases. CDR1 is SGHNT and CDR2 is YENEEA in the germline V gene. The CDR3 spans 16 residues. V was pared by 5 bases and J by 2 bases, with 5 bases of the junction left unmatched. The DNA for the CDR3 is TGTGCCAGCAGCCCTGGACTAGCGGATAACACCGGGGAGCTGTTTTTT. Translating it yields CASSPGLADNTGELFF.

The chain joins TRBV27 to TRBJ2-3, with D tentatively TRBD2 (5 bases). The CDR3 loop spans 16 amino acids. V was trimmed by 1 base and J by 2 bases, leaving 13 bases between them. Germline CDR1 MNHEY, CDR2 SMNVEV (reference sequence). CDR3 residues: CASSLWAGPSTDTQYF. CDR3 in DNA: TGTGCCAGCAGTTTATGGGCGGGTCCCTCCACAGATACGCAGTATTTT.

The chain carries TRBV5-6 and TRBJ1-4; D gene ambiguous. Germline V gives CDR1 SGHDT, CDR2 YYEEEE. V lost 0 bases, J lost 6 bases, and 9 bases lay in between. The CDR3 is made up of 14 amino acids. The CDR3 spells CASSLAGNDEKLFF. The CDR3 DNA reads as TGTGCCAGCAGCTTGGCCGGGAATGATGAAAAACTGTTTTTT.

The CDR3 here is CASSYQGAEAFF. The CDR3 DNA is TGTGCCAGCAGCTACCAGGGTGCTGAAGCTTTCTTT. The chain links TRBV7-8 to TRBJ1-1; possible D gene TRBD1, 5 bases. The germline CDR1 and CDR2 sequences are SGHVS and FQNEAQ. The germline V and J ends were trimmed by 4 bases and 6 bases, with 9 bases remaining between them. The CDR3 runs to 12 residues.

The rearrangement uses TRBV9 and TRBJ2-5, with D tentatively TRBD2 (7 bases). The end of the DNA is better explained by TRBJ2-7, so the J call may be wrong. The CDR3 totals 15 residues. CDR1 SGDLS and CDR2 YYNGEE come from the germline V gene. CDR3 loop: CASSVRGDYTYEQYF. The CDR3 DNA reads as TGTGCCAGCAGCGTTAGGGGGGACTATACCTACGAGCAGTACTTC.

The CDR3 nucleotides are TGTGCCAGTACTTTAGTCGGCGGATTCACAGATACGCAGTATTTT. Its protein is CASTLVGGFTDTQYF. The chain combines TRBV19 with TRBJ2-3; D not certain. The CDR3 is made up of 15 amino acids. The V and J ends lost 7 bases and 2 bases respectively, with 16 bases between them. Germline V gene sequence: CDR1 LNHDA, CDR2 SQIVND (reference sequence).

This clone was observed once. The chain employs TRBV27 and TRBJ2-4; 15 bases line up with TRBD2. The V segment lost 5 bases and the J segment 9 bases; nucleotides outside the gene matches: 5. The CDR3 spans 15 residues. The germline V gene encodes CDR1 MNHEY and CDR2 SMNVEV (reference sequence). The CDR3 spells CASSPGTSGRSIQYF. As DNA, the CDR3 is TGTGCCAGCAGTCCCGGGACTAGCGGGAGGAGCATTCAGTACTTC.

This rearrangement joins TRBV20-1 to TRBJ2-7; D not certain. Looked up from germline, CDR1 is DFQATT and CDR2 is SNEGSKA (reference sequence). This CDR3 has 11 amino acids. The germline V and J ends were trimmed by 2 bases and 2 bases, with 4 bases remaining between them. CDR3 residues: CSARHTYEQYF. The CDR3 DNA sequence: TGCAGTGCTAGACACACCTACGAGCAGTACTTC.

The chain is built from TRBV6-1 and TRBJ2-3; perhaps TRBD2 as D (6 bases). CDR3 length: 14 amino acids. CDR1 is MNHNS and CDR2 is SASEGT in the germline V gene. The germline V and J ends were trimmed by 6 bases and 1 base, with 11 bases remaining between them. The CDR3 reads CASRGEARTDTQYF. As DNA, the CDR3 is TGTGCCAGCAGGGGGGAGGCACGCACAGATACGCAGTATTTT.

This clone came up once. The chain recombines TRBV7-2 with TRBJ2-1, with D maybe TRBD1 (5 bases). Germline lookup yields CDR1 SGHTA and CDR2 FQGNSA. The CDR3 consists of 15 residues. V gave up 5 bases and J gave up 9 bases, with 20 bases separating them. DNA for the CDR3: TGTGCCAGCAGCGGGGCTGCCGGTAGTGTAGGTGAGCAGTTCTTC. Amino acids: CASSGAAGSVGEQFF.

The V gene is TRBV30, the J gene TRBJ2-7; TRBD2 matches at 15 bases. The CDR3 runs to 16 residues. The germline gives CDR1 GTSNPN, CDR2 SVGIG (reference sequence). The V gene end was trimmed by 4 bases and the J gene end by 7 bases; junction bases not matched to a gene: 11. As DNA, the CDR3 is TGTGCCTGGAAAGGACTAGCGGGAGGGCCGGGTAAGGAGCAGTACTTC. The encoded protein is CAWKGLAGGPGKEQYF.

V and J are TRBV5-1 and TRBJ2-7; 8 bases fit TRBD1. The J segment lost 2 bases and the V segment lost 3 bases, leaving 4 bases of the junction unmatched. The CDR3 sequence is 14 residues long. Germline CDR1 is SGHRS and CDR2 is YFSETQ. CDR3 DNA sequence: TGCGCCAGCAGCTGGACAGGGTTCACCTACGAGCAGTACTTC. Translation: CASSWTGFTYEQYF.

The J gene is TRBJ1-1, the V gene TRBV7-2, with a possible D match to TRBD1 (5 bases). Trimming shortened V by 0 bases and J by 0 bases, and 8 bases separated the two germline ends. The germline gives CDR1 SGHTA, CDR2 FQGNSA. This CDR3 comprises 15 residues. CDR3 loop: CASSLAGRVNTEAFF. The DNA for the CDR3 is TGTGCCAGCAGCTTAGCGGGCAGGGTGAACACTGAAGCTTTCTTT.

The J gene is TRBJ2-7, the V gene TRBV27; 7 positions agree with TRBD2. Germline CDR1 MNHEY, CDR2 SMNVEV (reference sequence). The trim removed 5 bases at V and 2 bases at J, leaving 6 bases unmatched. The CDR3 has 14 residues. The CDR3 DNA reads TGTGCCAGCAGTCCAGGGAGCGGGGCCTACGAGCAGTACTTC. This encodes CASSPGSGAYEQYF.

About this clone: At one boundary the junction diverges from the germline segment, which might be a read error. The chain combines TRBV7-7 with TRBJ2-2, with TRBD2 as a possible D gene (6 bases). The germline V gene encodes CDR1 SSHAT and CDR2 FNYEAQ (reference sequence). The CDR3 covers 16 residues. The CDR3 DNA reads TGTGCTAGCAGCTTATCAGGAGGGCCGTCCACCGGGGAGCTGTTTTTT. Its translation: CASSLSGGPSTGELFF. The full variable domain, with the rest looked up from reference TRBV7-7 and TRBJ2-2, is GAGVSQSPRYKVTKRGQDVTLRCDPISSHATLYWYQQALGQGPEFLTYFNYEAQPDKSGLPSDRFSAERPEGSISTLTIQRTEQRDSAMYRCASSLSGGPSTGELFFGEGSRLTVL.

This chain links TRBV27 with TRBJ1-2, with D maybe TRBD1 (6 bases). CDR1 is MNHEY and CDR2 is SMNVEV in the germline V gene (reference sequence). V was cut by 5 bases and J by 2 bases, with 15 bases left in between. The CDR3 sequence is 15 residues long. CDR3 sequence reads: CASSPGGGANYGYTF. In DNA form, the CDR3 reads TGTGCCAGCAGTCCTGGTGGGGGGGCGAACTATGGCTACACCTTC.

The chain has TRBV6-5 and TRBJ1-2, with D possibly being TRBD1 (5 bases). V shed 0 bases and J shed 4 bases, with 6 bases lying between them. The CDR3 spans 13 residues. Germline loops: CDR1 MNHEY, CDR2 SVGAGI. The CDR3 protein is CASSYSTVYGYTF. The CDR3 nucleotides read TGTGCCAGCAGTTACTCGACAGTCTATGGCTACACCTTC.

The chain uses TRBV4-3 and TRBJ1-2; no firm D call. The CDR3 runs to 14 residues. Germline V lookup: CDR1 LGHNA, CDR2 YSLEER. Between the trimmed V and J ends, which lost 1 base and 3 bases, there was a span of 9 bases. CDR3 protein: CASSQGLADYGYTF. The DNA of the CDR3 is TGCGCCAGCAGCCAAGGGTTGGCAGACTATGGCTACACCTTC.

This chain joins TRBV4-2 and TRBJ2-2, with 9 bases that match TRBD1. CDR3 length: 15 residues. V lost 2 bases and J lost 9; bases outside the gene matches: 7. Germline CDR1 reads LGHNA; CDR2 reads YNFKEQ. This chain's CDR3 is CASSQLDRGERELFF. The DNA for the CDR3 is TGTGCCAGCAGCCAACTGGACAGGGGAGAACGGGAGCTGTTTTTT.

This rearrangement joins TRBV4-2 to TRBJ1-5, with D perhaps TRBD1 (6 bases). Between the trimmed V and J ends, which lost 0 bases and 7 bases, there was a span of 13 bases. The germline CDR1 and CDR2 sequences are LGHNA and YNFKEQ. The CDR3 consists of 15 residues. CDR3 residues: CASSQEDSRFQPQHF. The CDR3 DNA is TGTGCCAGCAGCCAAGAGGACAGTAGGTTCCAGCCCCAGCATTTT.

The chain combines TRBV7-9 with TRBJ1-1, with a weak D call TRBD1 (5 bases). Germline V lookup: CDR1 SEHNR, CDR2 FQNEAQ (reference sequence). This CDR3 comprises 15 residues. Between the trimmed V and J ends, which lost 1 base and 3 bases, there was a span of 12 bases. CDR3 nucleotide sequence: TGTGCCAGCAGCTTAGTCTCAGGGCGGCACACTGAAGCTTTCTTT. Its protein product is CASSLVSGRHTEAFF. Filled out from reference TRBV7-9 and TRBJ1-1, the complete variable domain reads DTGVSQNPRHKITKRGQNVTFRCDPISEHNRLYWYRQTLGQGPEFLTYFQNEAQLEKSRLLSDRFSAERPKGSFSTLEIQRTEQGDSAMYLCASSLVSGRHTEAFFGQGTRLTVV.

The chain couples TRBV27 to TRBJ2-1; TRBD2 agrees at 9 bases. V shed 5 bases, J shed 9 bases, and the junction held 14 bases outside the gene matches. This CDR3 comprises 16 residues. CDR1 is MNHEY, CDR2 SMNVEV, per germline (reference sequence). The CDR3 region has the DNA TGTGCCAGCAGTCCGGGCTCGACTAGCGGAGGGGGTGAGCAGTTCTTC. The encoded protein is CASSPGSTSGGGEQFF.

This clone was recorded once. The chain links TRBV21-1 to TRBJ1-2; TRBD1 is taken as the D call from the table, unchecked against the DNA. TRBV21-1 is assigned pseudogene status. The CDR3 sequence is 14 residues long. Here the CDR3 DNA reads TGTGCCAGCAGCAAAGCGCTGGCAGGGGCCGGCTACACCTTC. It codes for CASSKALAGAGYTF.

This clone was observed a single time. This rearrangement joins TRBV2 to TRBJ1-2; D is possibly TRBD1 (6 bases). This CDR3 is built from 14 residues. CDR1 is SNHLY and CDR2 is FYNNEI in the germline V gene. Between the trimmed V and J ends, which lost 2 bases and 9 bases, there was a span of 16 bases. CDR3 residues: CASSERRQAVSYTF. The DNA of the CDR3 is TGTGCCAGCAGTGAAAGGAGACAGGCCGTCAGCTACACCTTC.

V and J are TRBV27 and TRBJ2-2; 14 bases are a match to TRBD2. J lost 1 base, V lost 5 bases, and 6 bases had no gene match. The CDR3 spans 18 residues. Germline V gives CDR1 MNHEY, CDR2 SMNVEV (reference sequence). CDR3 DNA sequence: TGTGCCAGCAGTAGACTAGCGGGAGGGCCGCGGAACACCGGGGAGCTGTTTTTT. Its translation: CASSRLAGGPRNTGELFF.

The V and J genes are TRBV5-4 and TRBJ2-7; maybe TRBD1 (6 bases). Germline CDR1 SGHNT, CDR2 YYREEE (reference sequence). The CDR3 sequence is 15 residues long. Trimming cost V 4 bases and J 6 bases, with 20 bases left between them. The DNA for the CDR3 is TGTGCCAGCAGCCCGAACCCAGGGGAAGGGAGCGAGCAGTACTTC. The encoded protein is CASSPNPGEGSEQYF.

CDR3 residues: CASSASVSYEQYF. The CDR3 DNA reads TGCGCCAGCAGTGCCAGTGTTTCCTACGAGCAGTACTTC. The chain joins TRBV10-2 to TRBJ2-7; D is unresolved. The CDR3 extends over 13 amino acids. Germline V gene lookup returns CDR1 WSHSY and CDR2 SAAADI. Trimming pared 4 bases from V and 1 base from J, leaving 8 bases between.

The chain carries TRBV7-8 and TRBJ2-5; 9 nucleotides agree with TRBD2. The CDR3 covers 16 residues. J was trimmed by 6 bases and V by 3 bases; bases with no gene match: 11. In germline, CDR1 is SGHVS, CDR2 FQNEAQ. Written as DNA, the CDR3 is TGTGCCAGCAGCTTTGCGGGGGGGGGCGCCCCGAAGACCCAGTACTTC. Translated, it gives CASSFAGGGAPKTQYF.

This chain links TRBV2 with TRBJ2-7; maybe TRBD1 (5 bases). V shed 1 base and J shed 0 bases, with 7 bases lying between them. Germline values: CDR1 SNHLY, CDR2 FYNNEI. This CDR3 has 14 amino acids. This CDR3 is CASSEEDTSYEQYF. The CDR3 bases are TGTGCCAGCAGTGAAGAGGACACCTCCTACGAGCAGTACTTC.

The chain employs TRBV27 and TRBJ1-4; 7 positions match TRBD1. V gave up 5 bases and J gave up 13 bases; unmatched junction bases: 7. The CDR3 sequence is 12 residues long. The germline V gene has CDR1 MNHEY and CDR2 SMNVEV (reference sequence). CDR3 coding DNA: TGTGCCAGCAGTACCCAAACAGGGGTACTGTTTTTT. Its protein is CASSTQTGVLFF.